These 2 T cell receptor beta chains originate from one sample sequenced in a study of blood T cell repertoires in COVID-19. Measured with immunoSEQ multiplex PCR; TCRdb has only the in-frame clones, and not every one. This sample has around 190,000 clones; around 85% occur once, and the top ten carry 6.5% to 10%. Sequenced: peripheral blood. These receptors originate from a woman aged 60-75 years with acute or convalescent COVID-19.

This CDR3 reads CASSWSAGGYEQYV. The DNA for the CDR3 is TGCGCCAGCAGCTGGAGTGCGGGGGGCTACGAGCAGTACGTC. V and J are TRBV5-1 and TRBJ2-7; 8 nucleotides line up with TRBD2. Losses at the gene ends were 3 bases for V and 3 bases for J; bases not matched to a gene: 5. The V gene's germline CDR1 is SGHRS and CDR2 YFSETQ. There are 14 residues in the CDR3.

The chain has TRBV2 and TRBJ1-5; 12 bases match TRBD1. Germline CDR1 is SNHLY and CDR2 is FYNNEI. There are 13 residues in the CDR3. With 6 bases clipped from V and 7 bases from J, the junction kept 1 base outside the gene matches. DNA for the CDR3: TGTGCCAGCAGGGGGACAGGGGGCCAGCCCCAGCATTTT. It yields the protein CASRGTGGQPQHF.